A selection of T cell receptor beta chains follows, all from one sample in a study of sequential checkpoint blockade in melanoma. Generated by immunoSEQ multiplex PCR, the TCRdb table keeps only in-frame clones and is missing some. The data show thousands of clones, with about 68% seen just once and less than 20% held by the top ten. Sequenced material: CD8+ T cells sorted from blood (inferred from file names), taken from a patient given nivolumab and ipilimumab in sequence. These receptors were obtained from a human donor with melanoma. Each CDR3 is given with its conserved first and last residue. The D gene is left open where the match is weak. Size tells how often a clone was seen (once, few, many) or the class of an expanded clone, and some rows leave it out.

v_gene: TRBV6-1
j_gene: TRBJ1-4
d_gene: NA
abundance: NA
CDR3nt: TGTGCCAGCAGTGAAGGGGGGGGTGGTAATGAAAAACTGTTTTTT
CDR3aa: CASSEGGGGNEKLFF

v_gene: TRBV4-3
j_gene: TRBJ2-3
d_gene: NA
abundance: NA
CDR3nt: TGCGCCAGCAGCCAGTTCCCGGGTGAGGATACGCAGTATTTT
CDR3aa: CASSQFPGEDTQYF

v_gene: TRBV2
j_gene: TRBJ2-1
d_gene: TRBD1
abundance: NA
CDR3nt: TGTGCCAGCGAGGGGGCGAGTGAGCAGTTCTTC
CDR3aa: CASEGASEQFF

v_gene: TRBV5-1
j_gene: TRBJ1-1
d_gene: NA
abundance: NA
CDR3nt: TGCGCCAGCAGCTTAGGACAAGACCACACTGAAGCTTTCTTT
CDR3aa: CASSLGQDHTEAFF

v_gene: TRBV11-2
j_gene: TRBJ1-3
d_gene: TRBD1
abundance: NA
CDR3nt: TGTGCCAGCAGCACCCCCCCGGGACAGGCTAGAAACACCATATATTTT
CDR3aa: CASSTPPGQARNTIYF

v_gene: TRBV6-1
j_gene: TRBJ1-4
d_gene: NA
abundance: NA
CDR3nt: TGTGCCAGCAGCCAGGACAGCACTAATGAAAAACTGTTTTTT
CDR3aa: CASSQDSTNEKLFF

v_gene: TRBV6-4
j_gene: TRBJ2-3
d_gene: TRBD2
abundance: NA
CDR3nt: TGTGCCAGCAGTCCAGCGGGAGGGTCCGCAGATACGCAGTATTTT
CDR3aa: CASSPAGGSADTQYF

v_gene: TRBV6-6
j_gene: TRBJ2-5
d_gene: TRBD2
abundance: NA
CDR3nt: TGTGCCAGCAACCTAGCGGAGCAAGAGACCCAGTACTTC
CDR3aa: CASNLAEQETQYF

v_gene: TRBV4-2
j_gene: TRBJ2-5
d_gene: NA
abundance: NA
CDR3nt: TGTGCCAGCAGCCAATTCGGGAGCGACTTCCAAGAGACCCAGTACTTC
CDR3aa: CASSQFGSDFQETQYF

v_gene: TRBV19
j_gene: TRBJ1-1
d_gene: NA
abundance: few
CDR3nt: TGTGCCAGTACCGCTAACGGGGTGAACACTGAAGCTTTCTTT
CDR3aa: CASTANGVNTEAFF

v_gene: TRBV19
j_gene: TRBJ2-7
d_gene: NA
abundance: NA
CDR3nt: TGTGCCAGTAGTTCGGGACTCCTGAGCTCCTACGAGCAGTACTTC
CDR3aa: CASSSGLLSSYEQYF

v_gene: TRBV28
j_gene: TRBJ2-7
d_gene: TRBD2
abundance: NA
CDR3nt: TGTGCCAGCAGTTCATCACTAGCGGCTCCCTACGGGCAGTACTTC
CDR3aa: CASSSSLAAPYGQYF

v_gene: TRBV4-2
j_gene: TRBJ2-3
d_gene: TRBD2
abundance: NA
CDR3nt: TGTGCCAGCAGCCAAGAAGCTGGCGGGGGGGCCTCGGATACGCAGTATTTT
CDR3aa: CASSQEAGGGASDTQYF

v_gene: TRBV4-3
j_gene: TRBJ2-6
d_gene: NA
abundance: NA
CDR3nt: TGCGCCAGCAGCCAGGAATCCGGGACTGGGGCCAACGTCCTGACTTTC
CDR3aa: CASSQESGTGANVLTF

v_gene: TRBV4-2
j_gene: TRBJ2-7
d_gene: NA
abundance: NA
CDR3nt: TGTGCCAGCAGCCCTGAGGGAGGTGGCGAGCAGTACTTC
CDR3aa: CASSPEGGGEQYF

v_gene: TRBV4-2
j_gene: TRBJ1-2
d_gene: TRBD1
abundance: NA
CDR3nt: TGTGCCAGCAGCGTGGGACAGGCCCCCTATGGCTACACCTTC
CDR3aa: CASSVGQAPYGYTF

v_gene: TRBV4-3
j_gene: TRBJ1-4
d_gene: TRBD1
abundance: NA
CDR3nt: TGCGCCAGCAGCCGACAGGGCACTAATGAAAAACTGTTTTTT
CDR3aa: CASSRQGTNEKLFF

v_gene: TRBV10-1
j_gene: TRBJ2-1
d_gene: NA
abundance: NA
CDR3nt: TGCGCCAGCAGTGAACTACTGTCCGCGGAGCAGTTCTTC
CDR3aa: CASSELLSAEQFF

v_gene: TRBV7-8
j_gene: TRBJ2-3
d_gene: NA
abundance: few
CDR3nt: TGTGCCAGCAGCTTAGGGCAGAGGACAGATACGCAGTATTTT
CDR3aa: CASSLGQRTDTQYF

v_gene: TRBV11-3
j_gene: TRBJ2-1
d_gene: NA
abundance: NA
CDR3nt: TGTGCCAGCAGCTTAGCTGGACTCAACAATGAGCAGTTCTTC
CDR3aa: CASSLAGLNNEQFF

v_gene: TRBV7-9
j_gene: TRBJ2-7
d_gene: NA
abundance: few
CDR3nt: TGTGCCAGCTCCCCAGGGGAAAACGAGCAGTACTTC
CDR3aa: CASSPGENEQYF

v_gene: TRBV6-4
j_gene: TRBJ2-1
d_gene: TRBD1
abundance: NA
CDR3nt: TGTGCCAGCAGTGGAGAAATAGGACAGGGGAGAGATGAGCAGTTCTTC
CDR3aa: CASSGEIGQGRDEQFF